The present T cell receptor beta chain was sequenced within a study of post-analysis software for immune sequencing data. As for the study in general: Relapsing-remitting, secondary progressive and progressive-relapsing multiple sclerosis courses were included. Study-level findings and limits: Significantly decreased normalized Chao1 diversity was recorded for multiple sclerosis patients relative to controls. Under F measure analysis, samples from one preparation batch co-clustered strongly. With TRBV5-6, TRBV5-1 and TRBV20-1 included, several TRBV segments were more frequent in patients than in controls.

Prepared libraries of TCR beta cDNA carried unique molecular identifiers. The yield from roughly 1 to 10 million T cells was 500,000 or so cDNA molecules in total. TCRdb re-derived calls from the PCR reads in MiXCR, one entry per CDR3 protein. The table has some 370,000 distinct CDR3 sequences, approximately 38% seen once; the top ten hold around an eighth. Remarks on this clonotype: Its cognate antigen is unknown.

The germline gives CDR1 SGHTA, CDR2 FQGNSA. Trimming shortened V by 5 bases and J by 0 bases, and 14 bases separated the two germline ends. The CDR3 has 16 residues. The sequenced material came from blood. The TCR comes from a girl between 5 and 17 years old with multiple sclerosis. V is TRBV7-2 and J is TRBJ2-1; D is undetermined. CDR3 sequence: CASSPQRLISYNEQFF. CDR3 bases: TGTGCCAGCAGCCCTCAAAGACTTATCTCCTACAATGAGCAGTTCTTC.